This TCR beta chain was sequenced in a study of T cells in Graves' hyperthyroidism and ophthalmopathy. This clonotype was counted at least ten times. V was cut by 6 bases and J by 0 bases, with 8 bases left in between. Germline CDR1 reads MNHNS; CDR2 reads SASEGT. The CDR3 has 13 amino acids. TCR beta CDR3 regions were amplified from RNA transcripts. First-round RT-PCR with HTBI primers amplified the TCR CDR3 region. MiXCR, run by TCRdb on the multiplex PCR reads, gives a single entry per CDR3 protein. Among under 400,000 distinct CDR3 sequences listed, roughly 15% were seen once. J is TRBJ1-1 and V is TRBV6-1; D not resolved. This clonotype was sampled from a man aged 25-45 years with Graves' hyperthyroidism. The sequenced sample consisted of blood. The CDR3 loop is CASSSGLNTEAFF. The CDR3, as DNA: TGTGCCAGCAGCTCGGGTCTGAACACTGAAGCTTTCTTT.